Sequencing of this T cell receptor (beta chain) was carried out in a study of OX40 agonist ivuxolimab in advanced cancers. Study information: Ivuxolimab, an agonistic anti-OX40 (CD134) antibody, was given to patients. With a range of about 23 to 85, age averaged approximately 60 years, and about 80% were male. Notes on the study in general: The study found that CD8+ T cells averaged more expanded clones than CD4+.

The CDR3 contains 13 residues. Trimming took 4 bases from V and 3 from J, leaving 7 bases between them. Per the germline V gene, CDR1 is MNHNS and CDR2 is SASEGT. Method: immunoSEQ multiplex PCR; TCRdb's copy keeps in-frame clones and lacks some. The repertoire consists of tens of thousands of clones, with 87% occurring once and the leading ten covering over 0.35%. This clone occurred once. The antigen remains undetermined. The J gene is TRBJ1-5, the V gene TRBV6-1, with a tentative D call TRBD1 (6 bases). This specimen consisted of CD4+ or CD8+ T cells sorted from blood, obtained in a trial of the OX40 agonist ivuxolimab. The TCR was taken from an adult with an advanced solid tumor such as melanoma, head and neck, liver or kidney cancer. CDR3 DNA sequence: TGTGCCAGCAGTGGACAGGTCAATCAGCCCCAGCATTTT. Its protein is CASSGQVNQPQHF.